A single sample is the source of the 28 T cell receptor beta chains below, sequenced in a study of blood T cell repertoires in COVID-19. Assay: immunoSEQ multiplex PCR; the TCRdb copy retains only in-frame clones and omits some. The sample includes around 200,000 clones, 65% to 85% seen only once; the top ten take around 7%. The sequenced material came from peripheral blood. The receptors were sampled from a middle-aged woman with COVID-19, enrolled during active disease.

The V and J genes are TRBV5-6 and TRBJ2-7; unclear D gene. Per the germline V gene, CDR1 is SGHDT and CDR2 is YYEEEE. This CDR3 is 14 amino acids long. The germline V and J ends were trimmed by 2 bases and 2 bases, with 11 bases remaining between them. This CDR3 reads CASSFTSRAYEQYF. The DNA of the CDR3 is TGTGCCAGCAGCTTTACATCCCGGGCCTACGAGCAGTACTTC.

This clone was seen more than once but under ten times. This chain connects TRBV13 to TRBJ2-3; TRBD2 might be the D (5 bases). This CDR3 contains 15 residues. V was pared by 5 bases and J by 0 bases, with 12 bases between. The germline V gene has CDR1 PRHDT and CDR2 FYEKMQ (reference sequence). CDR3 region: CASSGPQRSTDTQYF. Written as DNA, the CDR3 is TGTGCCAGCAGCGGACCCCAGCGGAGCACAGATACGCAGTATTTT.

V is TRBV9 and J is TRBJ2-3; TRBD2 might be the D (6 bases). The CDR3 extends over 15 amino acids. The V gene lost 0 bases and the J gene lost 1 base, with 9 bases spanning the gap. The germline V gene has CDR1 SGDLS and CDR2 YYNGEE. The CDR3 loop reads CASSVVASGTDTQYF. As DNA, the CDR3 is TGTGCCAGCAGCGTAGTGGCTAGCGGCACAGATACGCAGTATTTT.

This sequence joins TRBV5-8 and TRBJ2-5, with D maybe TRBD1 (6 bases). CDR1 SGHTS and CDR2 YDEGEE come from the germline V gene. V lost 0 bases and J lost 4, with 16 bases in between. The CDR3 has 16 residues. DNA of the CDR3: TGTGCCAGCAGCTTGGAGTGGGGGCTGAGGGGAGAGACCCAGTACTTC. Translation gives CASSLEWGLRGETQYF.

The V call is TRBV6-6, the J call TRBJ1-3; D is undetermined. The V end lost 4 bases, the J end lost 4 bases, and 8 bases lay between the germline ends. The CDR3 is 13 amino acids. Germline CDR1 and CDR2: MNHNY and SVGAGI (reference sequence). CDR3 in DNA: TGTGCCAGCAGTTCGGGTCAAGGAAACACCATATATTTT. Translation gives CASSSGQGNTIYF.

This chain joins TRBV5-5 and TRBJ1-2; possibly TRBD1 for D (6 bases). Germline CDR1 SGHKS, CDR2 YYEKEE (reference sequence). V gave up 4 bases and J gave up 4 bases, with 8 bases separating them. This CDR3 is built from 12 residues. CDR3 residues: CASSQGGYGYTF. The CDR3 DNA follows: TGTGCCAGCAGCCAAGGGGGCTATGGCTACACCTTC.

The V and J genes are TRBV27 and TRBJ2-1; D unresolved. V shed 3 bases and J shed 6 bases, with 9 bases lying between them. The CDR3 contains 13 residues. CDR1 MNHEY and CDR2 SMNVEV come from the germline V gene (reference sequence). The CDR3 is CASSFARVNEQFF. CDR3 coding DNA: TGTGCCAGCAGTTTCGCTAGAGTCAATGAGCAGTTCTTC.

CDR3 sequence: CASSVGRQGGGYTF. Here the CDR3 DNA reads TGTGCCAGCAGCGTAGGGAGACAGGGAGGCGGCTACACCTTC. V and J are TRBV9 and TRBJ1-2; 7 bases map to TRBD1. V was pared by 0 bases and J by 8 bases, with 7 bases of the junction left unmatched. Germline lookup yields CDR1 SGDLS and CDR2 YYNGEE. The CDR3 length is 14 residues. Filled out from reference TRBV9 and TRBJ1-2, the complete variable domain reads DSGVTQTPKHLITATGQRVTLRCSPRSGDLSVYWYQQSLDQGLQFLIQYYNGEERAKGNILERFSAQQFPDLHSELNLSSLELGDSALYFCASSVGRQGGGYTFGSGTRLTVV.

This clone was counted between two and nine times. The V gene is TRBV5-1, the J gene TRBJ1-2; D perhaps matches TRBD1 (6 bases). CDR1 and CDR2 (germline): SGHRS, YFSETQ. V was pared by 4 bases and J by 6 bases, with 10 bases between. The CDR3 loop spans 12 amino acids. The CDR3 bases are TGCGCCAGCAGCGAACACAGGGATGGCTACACCTTC. The encoded protein is CASSEHRDGYTF.

This chain joins TRBV6-1 and TRBJ1-4, with 9 bases identical to TRBD1. The CDR3 is 16 amino acids. CDR1 is MNHNS and CDR2 is SASEGT in the germline V gene. V dropped 4 bases and J dropped 8; count of bases not matched to a gene: 11. CDR3 sequence (DNA): TGTGCCAGCAGTGCTCTCTCCGGGACAGGGTCCGAAAAACTGTTTTTT. Protein: CASSALSGTGSEKLFF.

V gene TRBV27 combines with J gene TRBJ2-2, with 8 positions matching TRBD2. The CDR3 runs 14 residues. V lost 3 bases, J lost 7 bases, and 4 bases stayed unmatched. Germline V CDR1 and CDR2: MNHEY, SMNVEV (reference sequence). CDR3 in amino acids: CASSFTGGVGELFF. The DNA for the CDR3 is TGTGCCAGCAGTTTCACGGGAGGGGTCGGGGAGCTGTTTTTT.

The chain is built from TRBV5-1 and TRBJ2-3; D is perhaps TRBD2 (6 bases). This CDR3 comprises 16 residues. Between the trimmed V and J ends, which lost 3 bases and 3 bases, there was a span of 17 bases. The germline CDR1 and CDR2 sequences are SGHRS and YFSETQ. CDR3 loop: CASSWKRAKSTDTQYF. The CDR3 nucleotides are TGCGCCAGCAGCTGGAAGCGGGCTAAAAGTACAGATACGCAGTATTTT.

The chain joins TRBV6-2 or TRBV6-3 to TRBJ1-5; weak D call: TRBD1 (6 bases). This CDR3 has 16 amino acids. The V gene's germline CDR1 is MNHEY and CDR2 SVGEGT. The V end lost 3 bases, the J end lost 4 bases, and 16 bases lay between the germline ends. CDR3 loop: CASSYASGTNNQPQHF. CDR3 coding DNA: TGTGCCAGCAGTTATGCATCCGGGACAAATAATCAGCCCCAGCATTTT.

J is TRBJ2-1 and V is TRBV4-2; possibly TRBD2 for D (5 bases). The V gene lost 4 bases and the J gene lost 4 bases, with 8 bases spanning the gap. The CDR3 runs to 13 residues. Germline V gives CDR1 LGHNA, CDR2 YNFKEQ. CDR3 nucleotide sequence: TGTGCCAGCAGCCTCGGGGTGTACAATGAGCAGTTCTTC. Translating it yields CASSLGVYNEQFF.

Many counts were recorded for this clone. The chain employs TRBV3-1 (or the pseudogene TRBV3-2) and TRBJ1-4; tentative D call: TRBD1 (6 bases). Per the germline V gene, CDR1 is LGHDT and CDR2 is YNNKEL (reference sequence). The V gene lost 1 base and the J gene lost 3 bases, with 9 bases spanning the gap. The CDR3 consists of 15 residues. The DNA for the CDR3 is TGTGCCAGCAGCCAAGCGGGGGGCTCTAATGAAAAACTGTTTTTT. Translating gives CASSQAGGSNEKLFF.

This clone was seen more than once but under ten times. The V call is TRBV9, the J call TRBJ2-2; D is perhaps TRBD2 (7 bases). CDR3 length equals 16 residues. Germline V gene data show CDR1 as SGDLS and CDR2 as YYNGEE. V lost 0 bases, J lost 5 bases, and 14 bases lay in between. CDR3 in amino acids: CASSVAPQGGTGELFF. For the CDR3, the DNA is TGTGCCAGCAGCGTAGCCCCACAGGGAGGGACCGGGGAGCTGTTTTTT.

The rearrangement links TRBV5-6 to TRBJ1-2; D is undetermined. The CDR3 runs 15 residues. Trimming removed 1 base at V and 4 bases at J, with 14 bases between. The germline V gene has CDR1 SGHDT and CDR2 YYEEEE. The CDR3 spells CASSLTALNFYGYTF. The CDR3 nucleotides read TGTGCCAGCAGCTTGACAGCTCTTAACTTCTATGGCTACACCTTC.

The chain recombines TRBV19 with TRBJ1-1; D is unresolved. V was pared by 7 bases and J by 5 bases, with 11 bases between. The CDR3 loop spans 12 amino acids. CDR1 and CDR2 (germline): LNHDA, SQIVND (reference sequence). The CDR3 DNA is TGTGCCAGTACTGGCGGGTGGACTGAAGCTTTCTTT. It translates to CASTGGWTEAFF.

The CDR3 region has the DNA TGTGCCAGTAGGCTGACAGGACAAGAGACCCAGTACTTC. Encoded protein: CASRLTGQETQYF. This chain uses TRBV19 with TRBJ2-5, with D maybe TRBD1 (6 bases). Germline lookup yields CDR1 LNHDA and CDR2 SQIVND (reference sequence). This CDR3 has 13 residues. The V and J ends lost 6 bases and 2 bases respectively, with 10 bases between them.

The rearrangement joins TRBV30 to TRBJ2-5; TRBD2 agrees at 7 bases. The CDR3 contains 16 residues. The germline V gene has CDR1 GTSNPN and CDR2 SVGIG (reference sequence). Trimming removed 3 bases from V and 4 bases from J; junction bases left unmatched: 14. Here the CDR3 reads CAWSRATGRDSETQYF. CDR3 DNA: TGTGCCTGGAGCCGGGCAACGGGGAGGGATTCAGAGACCCAGTACTTC.

V and J are TRBV6-2 or TRBV6-3 and TRBJ2-5; tentatively, D is TRBD1 (6 bases). CDR1 and CDR2 (germline): MNHEY, SVGEGT. The CDR3 covers 15 residues. Trimming pared 2 bases from V and 4 bases from J, leaving 14 bases between. CDR3 residues: CASSYGQGIRETQYF. CDR3 DNA: TGTGCCAGCAGTTACGGGCAGGGGATACGAGAGACCCAGTACTTC.

At least ten counts were recorded for this clone. The V call is TRBV6-6, the J call TRBJ2-3; TRBD1 matches 11 bases. CDR1 is MNHNY and CDR2 is SVGAGI in the germline V gene (reference sequence). There are 15 residues in the CDR3. Trimming at V came to 6 bases and at J to 3 bases, leaving 5 bases not matched to a gene. CDR3 in DNA: TGTGCCAGCAGGCTCCGGGACAGGGGGACAGATACGCAGTATTTT. As protein: CASRLRDRGTDTQYF.

The rearrangement uses TRBV4-1 and TRBJ2-7; 8 bases agree with TRBD1. This CDR3 has 15 amino acids. Trimming cost V 4 bases and J 2 bases; bases outside gene matches: 7. Germline V gives CDR1 MGHRA, CDR2 YSYEKL. The CDR3 coding sequence is TGCGCCAGCAGCCCAGACAGGGGATTTGCCTACGAGCAGTACTTC. The encoded protein is CASSPDRGFAYEQYF.

This clone has more than one count but fewer than ten. The chain links TRBV28 to TRBJ1-1, with D perhaps matching TRBD1 (5 bases). With 6 bases removed from V and 4 bases from J, the gap between germline ends came to 9 bases. The CDR3 is 12 amino acids. Germline CDR1 is MDHEN and CDR2 is SYDVKM. This CDR3 is CASSSQGTEAFF. The CDR3 coding sequence is TGTGCCAGCAGCAGTCAGGGCACTGAAGCTTTCTTT.

The chain couples TRBV12-3 or TRBV12-4 to TRBJ2-7; TRBD2 might be the D (5 bases). The CDR3 runs 12 residues. V gave up 6 bases and J gave up 2 bases, with 8 bases separating them. As DNA, the CDR3 is TGTGCCAGCAGGGCCGGGGCCTACGAGCAGTACTTC. Protein: CASRAGAYEQYF.

The chain couples TRBV19 to TRBJ2-3; no firm D call. Looked up from germline, CDR1 is LNHDA and CDR2 is SQIVND (reference sequence). CDR3 length: 15 amino acids. Trimming removed 10 bases from V and 4 bases from J, with 21 bases in between. This CDR3 reads CATSSSLTFADTQYF. CDR3 nucleotides: TGTGCCACTTCCTCAAGCCTCACCTTCGCAGATACGCAGTATTTT.

In nucleotides, the CDR3 is TGTGCCAGCAGAGAGGTGTTTGGCTACACCTTC. It specifies CASREVFGYTF. This chain joins TRBV2 and TRBJ1-2; D not resolved. This CDR3 region has 11 residues. V was clipped by 6 bases and J by 7 bases, with 9 bases between them. Germline V lookup: CDR1 SNHLY, CDR2 FYNNEI.

In its sample, this clone was seen a few times. The V and J genes are TRBV5-1 and TRBJ2-6; the match to TRBD2 covers 8 bases. V was pared by 0 bases and J by 4 bases, with 6 bases of the junction left unmatched. The CDR3 spans 17 residues. From germline, CDR1 is SGHRS and CDR2 YFSETQ. In DNA form, the CDR3 reads TGCGCCAGCAGCTTGGCCGGGGGGGCGCAGGGGGCCAACGTCCTGACTTTC. Its translation: CASSLAGGAQGANVLTF.